The 18 T cell receptor beta chains reported below all come from one sample, sequenced in a study of cytomegalovirus exposure and HLA in healthy donors. 60 Vbeta and 13 Jbeta primers were used in PCR. Measured with immunoSEQ multiplex PCR; TCRdb has only the in-frame clones, and not every one. This repertoire shows 140,000 to 150,000 clones, approximately 81% found once; its top ten account for about 2.5%. The specimen was PBMCs. These receptors all come from a boy aged 2 to 10 in good health and CMV-seronegative.

The CDR3 DNA follows: TGTGCCAGCAGTGACAGGTTTCTCGATAATTCACCCCTCCACTTT. This gives the protein CASSDRFLDNSPLHF. J is TRBJ1-6 and V is TRBV27; D might be TRBD1 (6 bases). Deletions cut 5 bases from V and 5 bases from J, with 13 bases between. There are 15 residues in the CDR3. Per the germline V gene, CDR1 is MNHEY and CDR2 is SMNVEV (reference sequence).

The chain carries TRBV9 and TRBJ1-5, with a tentative D call TRBD1 (5 bases). Germline V gene lookup returns CDR1 SGDLS and CDR2 YYNGEE. The CDR3 loop spans 15 amino acids. V was pared by 7 bases and J by 7 bases, with 21 bases between. The CDR3 coding sequence is TGTGCCAGCGCAAACGCCAGGGTCAAGGGACAGCCCCAGCATTTT. It encodes CASANARVKGQPQHF.

This clone was detected only once. The chain uses TRBV11-1 and TRBJ2-5; possibly TRBD2 for D (6 bases). Germline lookup yields CDR1 SGHAT and CDR2 FQDESV (reference sequence). The CDR3 sequence is 15 residues long. Trimming shortened V by 7 bases and J by 2 bases, and 17 bases separated the two germline ends. The CDR3 nucleotides read TGTGCCAGCACCCCCGGGGTAGCGGCTCAAGAGACCCAGTACTTC. This translates into CASTPGVAAQETQYF.

This sequence joins TRBV7-9 and TRBJ2-3; 7 bases match TRBD1. V was clipped by 5 bases and J by 6 bases; unmatched bases: 8. Germline CDR1 reads SEHNR; CDR2 reads FQNEAQ (reference sequence). This CDR3 comprises 14 residues. In DNA form, the CDR3 reads TGTGCCAGCAGCCCCAGACAGGGTGTTGATACGCAGTATTTT. As protein: CASSPRQGVDTQYF. The variable domain in full, completed from reference TRBV7-9 and TRBJ2-3, reads DTGVSQNPRHKITKRGQNVTFRCDPISEHNRLYWYRQTLGQGPEFLTYFQNEAQLEKSRLLSDRFSAERPKGSFSTLEIQRTEQGDSAMYLCASSPRQGVDTQYFGPGTRLTVL.

This clone was observed a single time. At one end, the junction sequence differs from germline, possibly due to a read error. V gene TRBV6-5 combines with J gene TRBJ1-5; D is unresolved. The CDR3 is made up of 14 amino acids. The germline gives CDR1 MNHEY, CDR2 SVGAGI. CDR3 amino acids: CASSPLTSDQPQHF. The CDR3 bases are TGTGCCAGCAGTCCCCTAACTAGCGATCAGCCCCAGCATTTT.

V usage is TRBV27 and J usage is TRBJ1-5, with D possibly matching TRBD1 (6 bases). The V and J ends lost 5 bases and 5 bases respectively, with 13 bases between them. Germline assignment: CDR1 MNHEY and CDR2 SMNVEV (reference sequence). The CDR3 spans 14 residues. CDR3 region: CASSPNREYQPQHF. As DNA, the CDR3 is TGTGCCAGCAGTCCCAACAGGGAATATCAGCCCCAGCATTTT.

The rearrangement links TRBV7-3 to TRBJ2-1; D perhaps matches TRBD2 (5 bases). CDR3 length: 14 residues. V was clipped by 5 bases and J by 8 bases, with 16 bases between them. CDR1 is SGHTA and CDR2 is FQGTGA in the germline V gene. The chain's CDR3 is CASSPTSLGHEQFF. The CDR3 DNA follows: TGTGCCAGCAGCCCCACTAGTTTGGGCCATGAGCAGTTCTTC.

The chain links TRBV9 to TRBJ2-3; TRBD2 agrees at 9 bases. CDR1 is SGDLS, CDR2 YYNGEE, per germline. The junction had 13 bases not matched to a gene; V was cut back by 2 bases and J by 6 bases. The CDR3 runs to 17 residues. DNA of the CDR3: TGTGCCAGCAGCGTGAGGGCCCTAGCGGGGCCAGGGGATACGCAGTATTTT. Translated: CASSVRALAGPGDTQYF.

V and J are TRBV27 and TRBJ1-5, with D uncertain. The CDR3 is 15 residues long. Between the trimmed V and J ends, which lost 1 base and 13 bases, there was a span of 20 bases. The germline V gene has CDR1 MNHEY and CDR2 SMNVEV (reference sequence). This CDR3 is CASSLLTSGQQSQHF. CDR3 nucleotides: TGTGCCAGCAGTTTATTAACTAGTGGGCAGCAATCACAGCATTTT.

DNA of the CDR3: TGTGCCAGCAGCTGGACGGGACAGAGCAATTCACCCCTCCACTTT. It specifies CASSWTGQSNSPLHF. This chain uses TRBV7-2 with TRBJ1-6, with 7 bases aligning to TRBD1. Germline lookup yields CDR1 SGHTA and CDR2 FQGNSA. The CDR3 covers 15 residues. The V gene end was trimmed by 4 bases and the J gene end by 7 bases; junction bases not matched to a gene: 7.

This chain joins TRBV7-9 and TRBJ2-7; TRBD1 matches at 8 bases. CDR3 length: 15 residues. CDR1 is SEHNR, CDR2 FQNEAQ, per germline (reference sequence). The J segment lost 4 bases and the V segment lost 3 bases, leaving 8 bases of the junction unmatched. CDR3 sequence reads: CASSLFLQGDYEQYF. The CDR3 bases are TGTGCCAGCAGCTTGTTCTTACAGGGGGATTACGAGCAGTACTTC. Variable domain in full (rest from reference TRBV7-9 and TRBJ2-7): DTGVSQNPRHKITKRGQNVTFRCDPISEHNRLYWYRQTLGQGPEFLTYFQNEAQLEKSRLLSDRFSAERPKGSFSTLEIQRTEQGDSAMYLCASSLFLQGDYEQYFGPGTRLTVT.

J is TRBJ2-1 and V is TRBV5-1; the match to TRBD2 covers 8 bases. From germline, CDR1 is SGHRS and CDR2 YFSETQ. J lost 6 bases, V lost 4 bases, and 9 bases had no gene match. The CDR3 length is 15 residues. The CDR3 DNA reads as TGCGCCAGCAGCATGATTAGCGGGGCGGCCAATGAGCAGTTCTTC. Encoded protein: CASSMISGAANEQFF.

V gene TRBV25-1 combines with J gene TRBJ1-1; D remains ambiguous. CDR3 length: 15 amino acids. Germline-derived CDR1 and CDR2 are MGHDK and SYGVNS. V lost 1 base to trimming and J lost 2 bases, with 11 bases between them. DNA of the CDR3: TGTGCCAGCAGTGAATTGAGGTCTTCCAACACTGAAGCTTTCTTT. It encodes CASSELRSSNTEAFF.

The chain has TRBV7-3 and TRBJ2-1; D uncertain. The CDR3 is 15 amino acids. Between the trimmed V and J ends, which lost 5 bases and 6 bases, there was a span of 17 bases. Germline CDR1 SGHTA, CDR2 FQGTGA. CDR3 DNA sequence: TGTGCCAGCAGCCCCCACCACCTTGCGGCCAATGAGCAGTTCTTC. Translation: CASSPHHLAANEQFF.

CDR3 DNA sequence: TGTGCCAGCAGCTTAGCTAGCGGTATTCTCTACGAGCAGTACTTC. Protein: CASSLASGILYEQYF. The chain carries TRBV7-2 and TRBJ2-7; a weak D match, TRBD2 (6 bases). The CDR3 loop spans 15 amino acids. The germline V gene has CDR1 SGHTA and CDR2 FQGNSA. The V and J ends lost 0 bases and 3 bases respectively, with 12 bases between them.

The chain uses TRBV9 and TRBJ2-3, with 9 bases that match TRBD2. The junction had 12 bases not matched to a gene; V was cut back by 0 bases and J by 4 bases. CDR3 length equals 18 residues. Germline V gene data show CDR1 as SGDLS and CDR2 as YYNGEE. The CDR3: CASSVATPGTSNPDTQYF. CDR3 DNA sequence: TGTGCCAGCAGCGTAGCTACTCCCGGGACTAGCAATCCAGATACGCAGTATTTT.

The chain links TRBV4-3 to TRBJ2-5; no clear D. The germline V gene has CDR1 LGHNA and CDR2 YSLEER. V lost 0 bases and J 4 bases, leaving 15 bases between the germline ends. This CDR3 spans 16 amino acids. CDR3 in amino acids: CASSQEFPWPPETQYF. In DNA, the CDR3 is TGCGCCAGCAGCCAAGAGTTCCCGTGGCCCCCAGAGACCCAGTACTTC.

V gene TRBV10-3 combines with J gene TRBJ2-2, with a tentative D call TRBD1 (5 bases). The CDR3 consists of 12 residues. V lost 9 bases and J lost 2, with 7 bases in between. The germline V gene has CDR1 ENHRY and CDR2 SYGVKD. The CDR3 loop reads CAIDSNTGELFF. CDR3 nucleotides: TGTGCCATTGACAGCAACACCGGGGAGCTGTTTTTT.